Below are 22 T cell receptor beta chains sequenced from a single sample in a study of cytomegalovirus exposure and HLA in healthy donors. 60 Vbeta and 13 Jbeta primers were used in PCR. Here immunoSEQ multiplex PCR was the method, and the copy in TCRdb shows in-frame clones only, minus some. Found here are roughly 140,000 clones, 75% to 80% of them singletons; the top ten hold around 3.6%. The sequencing input was PBMCs. The receptors come from a man between 18 and 35 years old in good health and CMV-seronegative.

CDR3 bases: TGCGCCAGCAGCCAGGTCTTAGGTACTAGCGAATTCTGGAAAAATGAGCAGTTCTTC. Its translation is CASSQVLGTSEFWKNEQFF. The gene calls are TRBV4-1 and TRBJ2-1; 7 nucleotides match TRBD2. This CDR3 is built from 19 residues. The ends lost 3 bases at V and 7 bases at J; junction bases unmatched: 21. CDR1 is MGHRA and CDR2 is YSYEKL in the germline V gene.

This chain joins TRBV30 and TRBJ2-7; 11 nucleotides align to TRBD2. The CDR3 sequence is 14 residues long. After removal of 5 bases from V and 5 bases from J, the junction contained 8 bases not matched to a gene. Germline values: CDR1 GTSNPN, CDR2 SVGIG (reference sequence). CDR3 sequence: CAWGLLAGGHEQYF. CDR3 nucleotides: TGTGCCTGGGGACTTCTAGCGGGAGGCCACGAGCAGTACTTC.

Here the CDR3 reads CASSFAGYEQYF. In DNA form, the CDR3 reads TGTGCCAGCAGTTTCGCAGGGTACGAGCAGTACTTC. The chain couples TRBV27 to TRBJ2-7; D might be TRBD1 (5 bases). This CDR3 region has 12 residues. Between the trimmed V and J ends, which lost 3 bases and 4 bases, there was a span of 7 bases. Germline assignment: CDR1 MNHEY and CDR2 SMNVEV (reference sequence).

J is TRBJ2-1 and V is TRBV11-3, with no clear D. Germline CDR1 is SGHNT and CDR2 is YENEEA. This CDR3 region has 14 residues. V gave up 4 bases and J gave up 0 bases, with 7 bases separating them. CDR3 DNA sequence: TGTGCCAGCAGCTCAGATAGCTCCTACAATGAGCAGTTCTTC. Its translation is CASSSDSSYNEQFF.

The chain combines TRBV6-1 with TRBJ1-5, with TRBD1 matching 7 bases. The ends lost 7 bases at V and 3 bases at J; junction bases unmatched: 6. The germline CDR1 and CDR2 sequences are MNHNS and SASEGT. The CDR3 spans 14 residues. The CDR3 sequence is CASTLGQNNQPQHF. DNA for the CDR3: TGTGCCAGCACTTTGGGACAGAACAATCAGCCCCAGCATTTT.

The rearrangement links TRBV7-8 to TRBJ1-5; no definite D call. V lost 0 bases and J 6 bases, leaving 6 bases between the germline ends. The CDR3 has 13 amino acids. Germline V CDR1 and CDR2: SGHVS, FQNEAQ. The CDR3 nucleotides read TGTGCCAGCAGCTTAGCGGTGAGTCAGCCCCAGCATTTT. As protein: CASSLAVSQPQHF.

Worth noting for this clone: Within the sample, other DNA sequences also encode this same CDR3. The CDR3 coding sequence is TGTGCCAGCAGCTTAGGCGGGCGAGAGACCCAGTACTTC. It encodes CASSLGGRETQYF. The genes are TRBV7-9 and TRBJ2-5, with a possible D match to TRBD2 (5 bases). The CDR3 sequence is 13 residues long. Germline CDR1 is SEHNR and CDR2 is FQNEAQ (reference sequence). V shed 1 base and J shed 4 bases, with 7 bases lying between them.

This clone was seen only a few times. The chain joins TRBV16 to TRBJ1-1, with D tentatively TRBD1 (5 bases). V gave up 4 bases and J gave up 3 bases, with 18 bases separating them. This CDR3 is 16 amino acids long. Looked up from germline, CDR1 is KGHSY and CDR2 is FQNENV. The CDR3, as DNA: TGTGCCAGCAGCCCAAACCAGGGCGGCAAGGACACTGAAGCTTTCTTT. It specifies CASSPNQGGKDTEAFF.

This clone was recorded once. CDR3 nucleotides: TGTGCCAGCAGCTCGTCAGGGGTAACTGAAGCTTTCTTT. Its translation is CASSSSGVTEAFF. The rearrangement joins TRBV7-9 to TRBJ1-1, with D perhaps TRBD1 (6 bases). CDR3 length: 13 amino acids. Germline lookup yields CDR1 SEHNR and CDR2 FQNEAQ (reference sequence). Trimming cost V 4 bases and J 5 bases, with 11 bases left between them.

This chain uses TRBV27 with TRBJ2-2; possibly TRBD2 for D (6 bases). V was clipped by 3 bases and J by 0 bases, with 23 bases between them. This CDR3 region has 20 residues. Germline V gene sequence: CDR1 MNHEY, CDR2 SMNVEV (reference sequence). CDR3 region: CASSFIVPERGDSNTGELFF. The CDR3 nucleotides read TGTGCCAGCAGTTTCATAGTCCCCGAGCGAGGGGACTCGAACACCGGGGAGCTGTTTTTT.

V is TRBV11-1 and J is TRBJ2-1; no firm D call. V lost 5 bases and J 5 bases, leaving 13 bases between the germline ends. This CDR3 spans 14 amino acids. Per germline, CDR1 SGHAT and CDR2 FQDESV (reference sequence). The CDR3 sequence: CASSPRFYDNEQFF. CDR3 bases: TGTGCCAGCAGCCCTCGATTCTATGACAATGAGCAGTTCTTC.

The rearrangement uses TRBV15 and TRBJ2-7, with D possibly TRBD1 on 5 matching bases. Germline loops: CDR1 LNHNV, CDR2 YYDKDF (reference sequence). The CDR3 spans 14 residues. V dropped 4 bases and J dropped 2 bases, with 12 bases sitting between them. The CDR3 is CATSTREEAYEQYF. DNA for the CDR3: TGTGCCACCAGCACCAGGGAAGAAGCCTACGAGCAGTACTTC.

The chain has TRBV11-2 and TRBJ2-5, with D perhaps matching TRBD2 (5 bases). Deletions cut 0 bases from V and 5 bases from J, with 10 bases between. The CDR3 is made up of 14 amino acids. The V gene's germline CDR1 is SGHAT and CDR2 FQNNGV. For the CDR3, the DNA is TGTGCCAGCAGCTTAGATAGCGTTTCGGAGACCCAGTACTTC. As protein: CASSLDSVSETQYF.

The gene calls are TRBV10-2 and TRBJ1-2; TRBD1 agrees at 8 bases. Germline V lookup: CDR1 WSHSY, CDR2 SAAADI. V shed 6 bases and J 5 bases; nucleotides not matched to a gene: 11. CDR3 length equals 15 residues. CDR3 coding DNA: TGCGCCAGCAGCCTTAACAGGGGGGCGAGGTATGGCTACACCTTC. It specifies CASSLNRGARYGYTF.

The chain carries TRBV27 and TRBJ2-1, with 12 bases matching TRBD2. The CDR3 length is 20 residues. Trimming at V came to 4 bases and at J to 4 bases, leaving 17 bases not matched to a gene. Germline-derived CDR1 and CDR2 are MNHEY and SMNVEV (reference sequence). Written as DNA, the CDR3 is TGTGCCAGCAGTTACCGGTCTAGCGGGGGGGGTCCTTCTTATTACAATGAGCAGTTCTTC. Translation gives CASSYRSSGGGPSYYNEQFF.

Concerning this clone itself: At one boundary the junction diverges from the germline segment, which might be a read error. The chain uses TRBV18 and TRBJ1-1; D not certain. Germline CDR1 and CDR2: KGHSH and LQKENI. The CDR3 length is 14 residues. CDR3 loop: CASSPRTENAEAFF. The DNA of the CDR3 is TGTGCCAGCTCTCCACGAACTGAAAATGCTGAAGCTTTCTTT.

The chain carries TRBV7-9 and TRBJ2-1; 8 positions match TRBD2. The V gene end was trimmed by 4 bases and the J gene end by 5 bases; junction bases not matched to a gene: 7. Germline-derived CDR1 and CDR2 are SEHNR and FQNEAQ (reference sequence). The CDR3 consists of 15 residues. The CDR3: CASSSLAEDNNEQFF. The DNA of the CDR3 is TGTGCCAGCAGCTCACTAGCGGAAGACAACAATGAGCAGTTCTTC.

The V gene is TRBV10-3, the J gene TRBJ1-2, with D perhaps matching TRBD1 (5 bases). The CDR3 sequence is 16 residues long. CDR1 is ENHRY and CDR2 is SYGVKD in the germline V gene. The germline V and J ends were trimmed by 2 bases and 1 base, with 14 bases remaining between them. CDR3 amino acids: CAISEGPRADNYGYTF. CDR3 nucleotide sequence: TGTGCCATCAGTGAGGGCCCCAGGGCCGATAACTATGGCTACACCTTC.

The rearrangement joins TRBV4-1 to TRBJ2-7; D possibly corresponds to TRBD1 (6 bases). The ends were cut back, 3 bases at V and 1 base at J, with 10 bases in the middle. CDR1 and CDR2 (germline): MGHRA, YSYEKL. The CDR3 totals 14 residues. CDR3 coding DNA: TGCGCCAGCAGCCAGTCGGACAGTTCCTACGAGCAGTACTTC. Translation gives CASSQSDSSYEQYF.

This chain links TRBV4-1 with TRBJ2-2; 11 positions match TRBD1. The CDR3 totals 16 residues. J was trimmed by 1 base and V by 5 bases; bases with no gene match: 3. Germline assignment: CDR1 MGHRA and CDR2 YSYEKL. The CDR3 nucleotides read TGCGCCAGCAGCAAGGGACAGGGGGAGAACACCGGGGAGCTGTTTTTT. Its translation: CASSKGQGENTGELFF.

This chain links TRBV29-1 with TRBJ2-2; the D gene is possibly TRBD2 (6 bases). Germline lookup yields CDR1 SQVTM and CDR2 ANQGSEA. With 6 bases removed from V and 8 bases from J, the gap between germline ends came to 13 bases. The CDR3 totals 12 residues. In DNA, the CDR3 is TGCAGCGTCGATCAGGGAGGTGGGGAGCTGTTTTTT. Amino acids: CSVDQGGGELFF.

The V call is TRBV4-1, the J call TRBJ1-2; D perhaps matches TRBD1 (6 bases). V was shortened by 3 bases and J by 2 bases, with 13 bases between the two germline ends. Per germline, CDR1 MGHRA and CDR2 YSYEKL. This CDR3 comprises 15 residues. CDR3 residues: CASSHPRTENYGYTF. In DNA form, the CDR3 reads TGCGCCAGCAGCCATCCCCGGACAGAAAACTATGGCTACACCTTC.